What follows are 16 T cell receptor beta chains derived from one specimen sequenced in a study of cytomegalovirus exposure and HLA in healthy donors. Data came from immunoSEQ multiplex PCR; TCRdb stores just in-frame clones and leaves some out. Of about 240,000 clones in the sample, approximately 86% are singletons; the top ten hold 0.95% to 1.5%. Specimen: PBMCs. The source is a woman aged 25 to 45 in good health and CMV-seropositive.

This clone was seen only once. The CDR3, as DNA: TGTGCCAGCAGCGTAGACACAGGGGACCCGATGATGAACACTGAAGCTTTCTTT. Its translation: CASSVDTGDPMMNTEAFF. The J gene is TRBJ1-1, the V gene TRBV9; 7 bases line up with TRBD1. J gave up 0 bases and V 0 bases, and 11 bases lay outside the gene matches. The CDR3 totals 18 residues. Germline CDR1 is SGDLS and CDR2 is YYNGEE.

The rearrangement joins TRBV18 to TRBJ2-2; the D gene is possibly TRBD1 (6 bases). Trimming pared 6 bases from V and 6 bases from J, leaving 14 bases between. The CDR3 runs 14 residues. In germline, CDR1 is KGHSH, CDR2 LQKENI. CDR3 nucleotides: TGTGCCAGCTCTTTACTGACAGGACCCGGGGAGCTGTTTTTT. Residues: CASSLLTGPGELFF.

This clone was detected once. The chain combines TRBV4-1 with TRBJ2-7; TRBD2 agrees at 8 bases. The CDR3 has 17 amino acids. Per germline, CDR1 MGHRA and CDR2 YSYEKL. J was trimmed by 0 bases and V by 0 bases; bases with no gene match: 7. The CDR3 here is CASSQDFVAGSSYEQYF. The CDR3 nucleotides read TGCGCCAGCAGCCAAGATTTTGTAGCGGGGTCCTCCTACGAGCAGTACTTC.

The V call is TRBV19, the J call TRBJ2-7; 7 bases map to TRBD2. With 1 base clipped from V and 3 bases from J, the junction kept 6 bases outside the gene matches. From germline, CDR1 is LNHDA and CDR2 SQIVND (reference sequence). CDR3 length equals 15 residues. CDR3 sequence reads: CASSIGLADYYEQYF. The CDR3 bases are TGTGCCAGTAGTATAGGGCTAGCGGATTACTACGAGCAGTACTTC.

This clone was recorded once. This chain connects TRBV2 to TRBJ2-5; D is uncertain. Trimming removed 6 bases at V and 5 bases at J, with 10 bases between. Germline-derived CDR1 and CDR2 are SNHLY and FYNNEI. This CDR3 is 12 amino acids long. The CDR3 reads CASSPLYETQYF. The CDR3 nucleotides are TGTGCCAGCAGCCCCCTCTATGAGACCCAGTACTTC.

V and J are TRBV10-2 and TRBJ2-5; TRBD1 matches at 7 bases. The germline V gene encodes CDR1 WSHSY and CDR2 SAAADI. This CDR3 has 16 amino acids. With 0 bases clipped from V and 7 bases from J, the junction kept 11 bases outside the gene matches. The CDR3, as DNA: TGCGCCAGCAGTGAGTCGACCGGGACAGCCACGGGGACCCAGTACTTC. The encoded protein is CASSESTGTATGTQYF.

The chain links TRBV2 to TRBJ1-1; 10 nucleotides line up with TRBD1. This CDR3 has 15 amino acids. Germline V gene data show CDR1 as SNHLY and CDR2 as FYNNEI. Trimming took 1 base from V and 8 from J; bases not matched to a gene: 7. The CDR3 loop reads CASSEGTGGLGEAFF. CDR3 DNA sequence: TGTGCCAGCAGTGAAGGGACAGGGGGACTAGGGGAAGCTTTCTTT.

The chain recombines TRBV6-5 with TRBJ2-6, with D possibly TRBD1 on 6 matching bases. CDR1 MNHEY and CDR2 SVGAGI come from the germline V gene. The V gene lost 2 bases and the J gene lost 4 bases, with 9 bases spanning the gap. This CDR3 has 15 amino acids. The CDR3: CASSYGGLGANVLTF. The CDR3 DNA is TGTGCCAGCAGTTACGGGGGCCTCGGGGCCAACGTCCTGACTTTC.

The chain joins TRBV7-9 to TRBJ1-1, with TRBD1 matching over 9 bases. The germline V gene has CDR1 SEHNR and CDR2 FQNEAQ (reference sequence). Trimming removed 5 bases from V and 8 bases from J; junction bases left unmatched: 9. The CDR3 spans 14 residues. The CDR3 coding sequence is TGTGCCAGCAGCCTCCGGGACAGGGCTACGGAAGCTTTCTTT. Amino acid sequence: CASSLRDRATEAFF.

In this sample, this clone turned up a few times. Other DNA sequences in the same sample also yield this CDR3. J is TRBJ2-5 and V is TRBV2; the D gene is possibly TRBD2 (5 bases). The CDR3 loop spans 11 amino acids. V shed 6 bases and J shed 4 bases, with 6 bases lying between them. Germline CDR1 reads SNHLY; CDR2 reads FYNNEI. The CDR3 loop reads CASRRGETQYF. DNA for the CDR3: TGTGCCAGCAGACGGGGAGAGACCCAGTACTTC.

The V gene is TRBV19, the J gene TRBJ2-1, with 7 bases identical to TRBD2. This CDR3 is built from 15 residues. V lost 4 bases, J lost 4 bases, and 7 bases stayed unmatched. Looked up from germline, CDR1 is LNHDA and CDR2 is SQIVND (reference sequence). The CDR3: CASSTQASGYNEQFF. CDR3 coding DNA: TGTGCCAGTAGTACCCAGGCTAGCGGATACAATGAGCAGTTCTTC.

The chain joins TRBV30 to TRBJ1-1, with TRBD1 matching 9 bases. The CDR3 spans 15 residues. Germline loops: CDR1 GTSNPN, CDR2 SVGIG (reference sequence). Unmatched junction bases numbered 7, after V lost 1 base and J lost 4 bases. The CDR3 protein is CAWSAWDRVITEAFF. The CDR3 DNA is TGTGCCTGGAGTGCTTGGGACAGGGTAATCACTGAAGCTTTCTTT.

The V call is TRBV28, the J call TRBJ1-2; D perhaps matches TRBD1 (5 bases). CDR1 is MDHEN and CDR2 is SYDVKM in the germline V gene. Trimming stripped 1 base from V and 2 bases from J, with 11 bases between. This CDR3 has 15 residues. The chain's CDR3 is CASSLSQEGNYGYTF. The CDR3 region has the DNA TGTGCCAGCAGTTTATCCCAGGAGGGGAACTATGGCTACACCTTC.

This clone has a single count. The chain couples TRBV7-8 to TRBJ1-1; 9 positions agree with TRBD1. Unmatched junction bases numbered 8, after V lost 5 bases and J lost 7 bases. There are 14 residues in the CDR3. Germline-derived CDR1 and CDR2 are SGHVS and FQNEAQ. CDR3 sequence: CASSKRTGGVEAFF. DNA for the CDR3: TGTGCCAGCAGCAAGAGAACAGGGGGCGTTGAAGCTTTCTTT. Using reference TRBV7-8 and TRBJ1-1 for the parts outside the CDR3, the full variable domain is GAGVSQSPRYKVAKRGQDVALRCDPISGHVSLFWYQQALGQGPEFLTYFQNEAQLDKSGLPSDRFFAERPEGSVSTLKIQRTQQEDSAVYLCASSKRTGGVEAFFGQGTRLTVV.

The V call is TRBV18, the J call TRBJ2-7; 10 nucleotides agree with TRBD2. CDR1 is KGHSH and CDR2 is LQKENI in the germline V gene. J gave up 0 bases and V 5 bases, and 7 bases lay outside the gene matches. The CDR3 contains 16 residues. CDR3 nucleotides: TGTGCCAGCTCAACTACTAGCGGGACCTTCTCCTACGAGCAGTACTTC. Protein sequence: CASSTTSGTFSYEQYF.

The chain has TRBV11-3 and TRBJ2-2; 12 bases line up with TRBD2. Germline assignment: CDR1 SGHNT and CDR2 YENEEA. Trimming at V came to 6 bases and at J to 0 bases, leaving 2 bases not matched to a gene. The CDR3 runs 16 residues. The CDR3 DNA sequence: TGTGCCAGCAGACTAGCGGGAGGTGCGAACACCGGGGAGCTGTTTTTT. It yields the protein CASRLAGGANTGELFF.